This TCR beta chain came from a study of blood T cell repertoires in COVID-19. Clones were sequenced by immunoSEQ multiplex PCR, and TCRdb holds only the in-frame ones, with some missing. Here the sample spans approximately 300,000 clones, approximately 84% being singletons. V lost 4 bases and J 7 bases, leaving 13 bases between the germline ends. Germline CDR1 MGHRA, CDR2 YSYEKL. The CDR3 length is 14 residues. This clone has a single count. This chain connects TRBV4-1 to TRBJ1-4, with a tentative D call TRBD1 (6 bases). Material for sequencing was PBMCs or T cells enriched from blood (not recorded which). The sequence was obtained from a man under 40 who had recovered from COVID-19. CDR3 in DNA: TGCGCCAGCAGCCCCGGCCGGGGGGCTGAAAAACTGTTTTTT. Translating it yields CASSPGRGAEKLFF.